This T cell receptor beta chain stems from a study of T cell changes during pregnancy in multiple sclerosis. Trimming left V 3 bases short and J 0 bases short, with 11 bases between. Germline CDR1 reads PRHDT; CDR2 reads FYEKMQ (reference sequence). This CDR3 contains 15 residues. Measured with immunoSEQ multiplex PCR; TCRdb has only the in-frame clones, and not every one. The table shows 15,000 to 25,000 clones, with approximately 90% occurring only once. Sequencing was performed on CD8+ T cells from peripheral blood mononuclear cells, taken in the second trimester of pregnancy. The chain carries TRBV13 and TRBJ1-1; D possibly corresponds to TRBD1 (6 bases). The TCR comes from a female donor in good health, enrolled as a control in a pregnancy study. CDR3 residues: CASSFMGHMNTEAFF. The CDR3 coding sequence is TGTGCCAGCAGCTTTATGGGACACATGAACACTGAAGCTTTCTTT.